Here is one TCR beta chain with its context. Its antigen is unidentified. The CDR3 is 16 amino acids. Germline V gene data show CDR1 as MNHNY and CDR2 as SVGAGI (reference sequence). Losses at the gene ends were 5 bases for V and 7 bases for J; bases not matched to a gene: 11. The PCR ran on 60 Vbeta and 13 Jbeta primers. Produced via immunoSEQ multiplex PCR; TCRdb's table is partial and in-frame only. Of 180,000 or so clones in the sample, about 79% were seen once. These data are taken from a study of cytomegalovirus exposure and HLA in healthy donors. Whole-study findings and limits: The authors reported that TCR beta sequences could predict HLA-A and HLA-B alleles. These predictions were accurate for most subjects in the first cohort. A later analysis revealed that TCR association rates differed between HLA loci, peaking at DRB1 and bottoming out at HLA-C. There were some public TCRs occurring in many donors, but most TCR sequences were rare. CMV antigen specificity was confirmed in vitro for a few CMV-associated chains.

This TCR was sampled from a female donor in good health and CMV-seronegative. This rearrangement joins TRBV6-6 to TRBJ1-6, with 7 bases identical to TRBD1. Sequencing was carried out using PBMCs. CDR3 coding DNA: TGTGCCAGCAGTCCGACAGGGAAAAGGGGGAATTCACCCCTCCACTTT. Translation gives CASSPTGKRGNSPLHF.